This T cell receptor (beta chain) was obtained from a study of metastatic and nonmetastatic thyroid tumors (dated by TCRdb to 2020 to 2022). Broadly, across the study: Repertoires from peripheral blood and from tumor or nodule tissue samples of malignant and benign thyroid patients were compared. Results and caveats for the whole study, not just this receptor: In both blood and tumor samples, malignant tumors were reported to have significantly higher TCR beta diversity than benign nodules.

The method was PCR. Sequencing relied on an Illumina HiSeq 4000. High-throughput sequencing was used to profile the CDR3 region of the TCR beta-chain in every patient. The authors processed their data as follows. A classifier to discriminate distant-metastatic papillary thyroid cancer patients was built from CDR3 differences across clinicopathological groups. To measure repertoire diversity the researchers used the Shannon index, while the Morisita-Horn index served to gauge how similar the tumor and blood repertoires were. Using fastp at Q25 and MiXCR, TCRdb reprocessed the public reads and kept productive beta chains. It is TCRdb's table, rather than the study itself, that gives the V and J calls and clone size. A total of some 64,000 clones appear in this sample, roughly 4% of them only once. The ten largest make up 20% to 25% of the sample. Inclusive of the bounding cysteine and phenylalanine, the CDR3 is 14 residues long. The retained sequence is limited to the CDR3, 42 bases, with the frame set at the first base. The V end loses 3 bases and the J end loses 8 bases, and a stretch of 16 bases separates them. Per the germline V gene, KGHSH is the CDR1 and LQKENI is the CDR2.

None of the patients had been given any treatment before thyroid surgery. Using T-cell receptor beta sequencing, the researchers looked back retrospectively at clinical samples from patients, gathered between the early 2010s and the late 2010s. This clone has ten or more counts. The antigen this receptor binds is unknown. No qualities accompany the bases; no much larger clone lies one base away. Other nucleotide sequences in the sample specify the same CDR3. The chain was built from TRBV18 and TRBJ1-1; the D region possibly corresponds to TRBD1 (6 bases align). This TCR came from a female donor with papillary thyroid cancer or a benign thyroid nodule (not recorded which). Some clones in this sample may be carry-over from other donors' samples. Source material: blood. This receptor has the CDR3 CASSPLSGTREAFF. The DNA is as follows: TGTGCCAGCTCACCGCTGTCCGGGACACGAGAAGCTTTCTTT.